These 7 T cell receptor beta chains originate from one sample sequenced in a study of identical twins. TCRdb re-called the 5' RACE reads with MiXCR, one entry per CDR3 protein. This repertoire shows about 450,000 distinct CDR3 sequences, roughly 18% found once; its top ten account for around 10%. The material sequenced was naive T cells sorted from blood. The receptors stem from a man in his forties or fifties in good health.

V and J are TRBV18 and TRBJ2-1, with TRBD2 identical over 11 bases. This CDR3 comprises 19 residues. V gave up 3 bases and J gave up 1 base; unmatched junction bases: 11. The germline V gene encodes CDR1 KGHSH and CDR2 LQKENI. The CDR3 sequence is CASSPRVAGGPQSYNEQFF. In DNA, the CDR3 is TGTGCCAGCTCACCCCGAGTAGCGGGAGGGCCTCAGTCCTACAATGAGCAGTTCTTC.

This clonotype came up many times. The chain carries TRBV6-5 and TRBJ2-7; D perhaps matches TRBD1 (6 bases). The germline V gene has CDR1 MNHEY and CDR2 SVGAGI. CDR3 size: 13 residues. Trimming cost V 2 bases and J 4 bases, with 9 bases left between them. The CDR3 region is CASSYRGKYEQYF. The DNA for the CDR3 is TGTGCCAGCAGTTACAGGGGGAAGTACGAGCAGTACTTC.

At least ten counts were recorded for this clonotype. The chain uses TRBV29-1 and TRBJ2-1, with D perhaps TRBD2 (5 bases). The CDR3 is made up of 10 amino acids. The V and J ends lost 5 bases and 8 bases respectively, with 7 bases between them. In germline, CDR1 is SQVTM, CDR2 ANQGSEA. CDR3 loop: CSVHGDEQFF. CDR3 coding DNA: TGCAGCGTTCACGGGGATGAGCAGTTCTTC.

This chain connects TRBV28 to TRBJ2-4; possible D gene TRBD2, 5 bases. V dropped 7 bases and J dropped 5 bases, with 12 bases sitting between them. From germline, CDR1 is MDHEN and CDR2 SYDVKM. This CDR3 has 13 residues. CDR3 bases: TGTGCCAGCAAAAGAGAGGGAGAAAACATTCAGTACTTC. Translated: CASKREGENIQYF.

This clonotype was observed at least ten times. The rearrangement uses TRBV5-4 and TRBJ2-7; weak D call: TRBD1 (6 bases). V lost 4 bases to trimming and J lost 3 bases, with 14 bases between them. The CDR3 sequence is 14 residues long. CDR1 and CDR2 (germline): SGHNT, YYREEE (reference sequence). CDR3 sequence (DNA): TGTGCCAGCAGCCCATCTAACAGGGACTACGAGCAGTACTTC. It codes for CASSPSNRDYEQYF.

This clonotype was seen only a few times. The chain recombines TRBV4-3 with TRBJ2-7, with 11 positions matching TRBD2. Germline loops: CDR1 LGHNA, CDR2 YSLEER. V gave up 4 bases and J gave up 4 bases; unmatched junction bases: 6. The CDR3 runs 15 residues. Here the CDR3 reads CASSRLLAGEYEQYF. CDR3 nucleotides: TGCGCCAGCAGCCGCCTACTAGCGGGAGAATACGAGCAGTACTTC.

The chain combines TRBV19 with TRBJ2-2; D possibly corresponds to TRBD2 (6 bases). V was pared by 5 bases and J by 4 bases, with 11 bases between. Germline CDR1 is LNHDA and CDR2 is SQIVND (reference sequence). This CDR3 has 14 amino acids. CDR3 amino acids: CASSAGTLTGELFF. CDR3 DNA: TGTGCCAGTAGTGCCGGGACTCTCACCGGGGAGCTGTTTTTT. The complete variable domain, with remaining parts taken from reference TRBV19 and TRBJ2-2, reads DGGITQSPKYLFRKEGQNVTLSCEQNLNHDAMYWYRQDPGQGLRLIYYSQIVNDFQKGDIAEGYSVSREKKESFPLTVTSAQKNPTAFYLCASSAGTLTGELFFGEGSRLTVL.